The rows below give T cell receptor beta chains drawn from one sample of a study of T-cell reconstitution after alpha-beta-depleted transplantation in children. TCRdb itself ran the PCR reads through MiXCR, one entry per CDR3 protein. The sample includes hundreds of thousands of distinct CDR3 sequences, roughly 15% of them seen just once. The sample here was PBMCs, mostly from graft donor cells, taken 360 days after TCRalphabeta/CD19-depleted stem cell transplant. Every receptor here comes from a male patient under 10 years old who had a stem cell transplant for acute lymphoblastic leukemia, so the T cells may come from the graft donor. Both conserved end residues are part of each CDR3. A D gene is named only where the DNA matches it firmly. Clone sizes are given selectively: once, few, many, or a class where the clone is expanded.

d_gene: -
abundance: many
j_gene: TRBJ2-7
v_gene: TRBV27
CDR3nt: TGTGCCAGCAGTTTGCTCGATTCCTACGAGCAGTACTTC
CDR3aa: CASSLLDSYEQYF

d_gene: TRBD2
abundance: few
j_gene: TRBJ2-1
v_gene: TRBV20-1
CDR3nt: TGCAGTGCCCGGACTAGCGGGAGCTCAAGCTCCTACAATGAGCAGTTCTTC
CDR3aa: CSARTSGSSSSYNEQFF

d_gene: TRBD2
abundance: -
j_gene: TRBJ2-7
v_gene: TRBV29-1
CDR3nt: TGCAGCGTTGAAGTGCTAGCGGGAGGGACAGGGGCCTACGAGCAGTACTTC
CDR3aa: CSVEVLAGGTGAYEQYF

d_gene: -
abundance: -
j_gene: TRBJ1-2
v_gene: TRBV4-1
CDR3nt: TGCGCCAGCAGCCAAGACAACTATGGCTACACCTTC
CDR3aa: CASSQDNYGYTF

d_gene: TRBD1
abundance: many
j_gene: TRBJ2-5
v_gene: TRBV7-6
CDR3nt: TGTGCCAGCAGCTTCGGACAGGGAGAGACCCAGTACTTC
CDR3aa: CASSFGQGETQYF

d_gene: TRBD2
abundance: -
j_gene: TRBJ2-2
v_gene: TRBV7-3
CDR3nt: TGTGCCAGCAGCTTCCAGACTAGCGGGAGCGGCGGGGAGCTGTTTTTT
CDR3aa: CASSFQTSGSGGELFF

d_gene: -
abundance: few
j_gene: TRBJ2-2
v_gene: TRBV21-1
CDR3nt: TGTGCCAGCAGCAAAGGTCCGTCCAACCGGGAGCTGTTTTTT
CDR3aa: CASSKGPSNRELFF

d_gene: -
abundance: few
j_gene: TRBJ2-7
v_gene: TRBV2
CDR3nt: TGTGCCAGCAGTGATGTGGCGGGTAGGAGCTCCTACGAGCAGTACTTC
CDR3aa: CASSDVAGRSSYEQYF

d_gene: -
abundance: few
j_gene: TRBJ2-7
v_gene: TRBV28
CDR3nt: TGTGCCATCTCAGGCGGGCTCACTTACGAGCAGTACTTC
CDR3aa: CAISGGLTYEQYF

d_gene: -
abundance: -
j_gene: TRBJ1-2
v_gene: TRBV12-3/TRBV12-4
CDR3nt: TGTGCCAGCTCCGTACAGGGACGGGTCTATGGCTACACCTTC
CDR3aa: CASSVQGRVYGYTF

d_gene: TRBD2
abundance: -
j_gene: TRBJ2-1
v_gene: TRBV15
CDR3nt: TGTGCCACCAGCAGAGCTCCTAGCGGGAGTCTGAATGAGCAGTTCTTC
CDR3aa: CATSRAPSGSLNEQFF

d_gene: -
abundance: once
j_gene: TRBJ2-2
v_gene: TRBV9
CDR3nt: TGTGCCAGCAGCGTACCGCGGGGGCAGGGTAGCACCGGGGAGCTGTTTTTT
CDR3aa: CASSVPRGQGSTGELFF

d_gene: -
abundance: few
j_gene: TRBJ2-7
v_gene: TRBV11-2
CDR3nt: TGTGCCAGCAGCTTAGGGGCGGGTGGTTTTGGGACCTACGAGCAGTACTTC
CDR3aa: CASSLGAGGFGTYEQYF

d_gene: TRBD2
abundance: many
j_gene: TRBJ2-1
v_gene: TRBV10-3
CDR3nt: TGTGCCATCAGTGAATGGGAAGCGGGAGGGCCAGGAGATGAGCAGTTCTTC
CDR3aa: CAISEWEAGGPGDEQFF

d_gene: -
abundance: few
j_gene: TRBJ2-7
v_gene: TRBV7-2
CDR3nt: TGTGCCAGCAGCTTAGTGCCAGACTACGAGCAGTACTTC
CDR3aa: CASSLVPDYEQYF

d_gene: TRBD1
abundance: -
j_gene: TRBJ1-6
v_gene: TRBV19
CDR3nt: TGTGCCAGTAGACAGGGGAGGTTTGGTTCACCCCTCCACTTT
CDR3aa: CASRQGRFGSPLHF

d_gene: TRBD2
abundance: -
j_gene: TRBJ2-1
v_gene: TRBV28
CDR3nt: TGTGCCAGCAGTTTCATGGGCGGGAGTGGCTACAATGAGCAGTTCTTC
CDR3aa: CASSFMGGSGYNEQFF

d_gene: -
abundance: many
j_gene: TRBJ2-1
v_gene: TRBV6-2/TRBV6-3
CDR3nt: TGTGCCAGCAGCCGAGACTATTACGGTGAGCAGTTCTTC
CDR3aa: CASSRDYYGEQFF

d_gene: -
abundance: -
j_gene: TRBJ1-1
v_gene: TRBV3-1
CDR3nt: TGTGCCAGCAGCCAAGCCCACAGCCTACCGAACACTGAAGCTTTCTTT
CDR3aa: CASSQAHSLPNTEAFF

d_gene: TRBD2
abundance: many
j_gene: TRBJ2-1
v_gene: TRBV24-1
CDR3nt: TGTGCCACCAGTGATTTATCCAGCGGGAGGCAAGGAGGCAATGAGCAGTTCTTC
CDR3aa: CATSDLSSGRQGGNEQFF

d_gene: -
abundance: -
j_gene: TRBJ2-7
v_gene: TRBV9
CDR3nt: TGTGCCAGCAGCGTAACAGATACCTACGAGCAGTACTTC
CDR3aa: CASSVTDTYEQYF

d_gene: -
abundance: many
j_gene: TRBJ2-7
v_gene: TRBV12-3/TRBV12-4
CDR3nt: TGTGCCAGCAGTCCCCGACAGGTCCCCTACGAGCAGTACTTC
CDR3aa: CASSPRQVPYEQYF

d_gene: TRBD2
abundance: -
j_gene: TRBJ2-7
v_gene: TRBV4-1
CDR3nt: TGCGCCAGCAGCCAAGATCGGACTAGCGGCGAGCAGTACTTC
CDR3aa: CASSQDRTSGEQYF

d_gene: -
abundance: -
j_gene: TRBJ2-6
v_gene: TRBV24-1
CDR3nt: TGTGCCACCAGTGATAATCCGGGTGCTGGGGCCAACGTCCTGACTTTC
CDR3aa: CATSDNPGAGANVLTF

d_gene: TRBD2
abundance: -
j_gene: TRBJ2-1
v_gene: TRBV29-1
CDR3nt: TGCAGCGTTGTCGCTAGCGGGAGGGCCAGGGACAATGAGCAGTTCTTC
CDR3aa: CSVVASGRARDNEQFF